This T cell receptor beta chain was identified in a study of shared clonotypes between healthy human individuals. Here immunoSEQ multiplex PCR was the method, and the copy in TCRdb shows in-frame clones only, minus some. The table has 400,000 to 550,000 clones, roughly 78% seen once. The CDR3 sequence is 14 residues long. Germline V gene data show CDR1 as SGDLS and CDR2 as YYNGEE. Germline trimming cut 2 bases from V and 5 bases from J; bases unmatched to any gene: 4. The material sequenced was PBMCs. The rearrangement links TRBV9 to TRBJ2-5; 9 nucleotides agree with TRBD2. The clonotype originates from a woman in her forties in good health. Some clones in this sample may be carry-over from other donors' samples. CDR3 protein: CASSVSGTSETQYF. Here the CDR3 DNA reads TGTGCCAGCAGCGTTTCCGGGACTAGCGAGACCCAGTACTTC.